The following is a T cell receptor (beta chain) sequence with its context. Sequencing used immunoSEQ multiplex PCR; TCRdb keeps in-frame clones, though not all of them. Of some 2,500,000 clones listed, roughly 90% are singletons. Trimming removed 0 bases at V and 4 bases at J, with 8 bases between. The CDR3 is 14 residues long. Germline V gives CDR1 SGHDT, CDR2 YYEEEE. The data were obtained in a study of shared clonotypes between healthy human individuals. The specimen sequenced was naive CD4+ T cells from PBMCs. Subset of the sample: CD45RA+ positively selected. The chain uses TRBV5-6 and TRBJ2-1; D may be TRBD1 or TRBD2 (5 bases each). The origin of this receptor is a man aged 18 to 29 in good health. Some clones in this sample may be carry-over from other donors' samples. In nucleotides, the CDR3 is TGTGCCAGCAGCTTGGGAGGGGAGTACAATGAGCAGTTCTTC. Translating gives CASSLGGEYNEQFF.